The source of this T cell receptor (beta chain) is a study of cytomegalovirus exposure and HLA in healthy donors. Vbeta (60) and Jbeta (13) primers were used in the PCR. TCRdb's table, derived via immunoSEQ multiplex PCR, lists solely in-frame clones and lacks some. Among about 160,000 clones listed, roughly four fifths were seen once. Trimming removed 1 base from V and 5 bases from J, with 15 bases in between. The CDR3 sequence is 16 residues long. Germline V gene lookup returns CDR1 SGHRS and CDR2 YFSETQ. Remarks on this clone: Its target is unknown.

Study-wide points: Follow-up analysis later connected one missense variant in DCLRE1C with trimming of TCR beta V- and J-genes. A list of 150 to 200 TCR beta chains associated with cytomegalovirus was given.

The sequenced material came from PBMCs. The source of this sequence is a woman aged 45-59 years in good health and CMV-seropositive. The chain combines TRBV5-1 with TRBJ2-2, with D tentatively TRBD2 (7 bases). The CDR3 DNA reads as TGCGCCAGCAGCTTGTACCGGGGGGCGAGGACCGGGGAGCTGTTTTTT. Its translation is CASSLYRGARTGELFF.